The 22 T cell receptor beta chains listed next were all sequenced from one sample in a study of shared T cell receptors in the human thymus. Data came from immunoSEQ multiplex PCR; TCRdb stores just in-frame clones and leaves some out. The table records 72,000 or so clones, about 96% of them present only once. The sequenced sample was thymocytes. All receptors come from a human donor.

The chain couples TRBV5-1 to TRBJ1-4; no clear D gene. CDR1 and CDR2 from the germline V gene are SGHRS and YFSETQ. The CDR3 has 16 amino acids. The V end was cut by 2 bases, the J end by 0 bases, with 11 bases between. The chain's CDR3 is CASSFGPLTTNEKLFF. The DNA of the CDR3 is TGCGCCAGCAGCTTTGGGCCTCTGACAACTAATGAAAAACTGTTTTTT.

The rearrangement joins TRBV5-1 to TRBJ1-2; tentative D call: TRBD1 (5 bases). Between the trimmed V and J ends, which lost 1 base and 7 bases, there was a span of 11 bases. CDR3 length equals 13 residues. The germline gives CDR1 SGHRS, CDR2 YFSETQ. CDR3 sequence: CASSLRGLPGYTF. In DNA, the CDR3 is TGCGCCAGCAGCTTGCGGGGACTTCCTGGCTACACCTTC.

The chain couples TRBV5-4 to TRBJ1-1; D is uncertain. This CDR3 is 18 amino acids long. The V gene lost 1 base and the J gene lost 0 bases, with 19 bases spanning the gap. CDR1 is SGHNT, CDR2 YYREEE, per germline (reference sequence). CDR3 loop: CASSLIWGSWPLNTEAFF. As DNA, the CDR3 is TGTGCCAGCAGCTTGATCTGGGGAAGTTGGCCATTGAACACTGAAGCTTTCTTT. Full variable domain (outside the CDR3, taken from reference TRBV5-4 and TRBJ1-1): ETGVTQSPTHLIKTRGQQVTLRCSSQSGHNTVSWYQQALGQGPQFIFQYYREEENGRGNFPPRFSGLQFPNYSSELNVNALELDDSALYLCASSLIWGSWPLNTEAFFGQGTRLTVV.

The chain recombines TRBV4-3 with TRBJ2-2; D might be TRBD1 (6 bases). The CDR3 covers 15 residues. Germline V gene data show CDR1 as LGHNA and CDR2 as YSLEER. Between the trimmed V and J ends, which lost 0 bases and 5 bases, there was a span of 10 bases. The CDR3 DNA follows: TGCGCCAGCAGCCAAGAGACAGGTCTGACCGGGGAGCTGTTTTTT. Protein product: CASSQETGLTGELFF.

The V gene is TRBV19, the J gene TRBJ1-2; D is perhaps TRBD1 (5 bases). CDR1 is LNHDA and CDR2 is SQIVND in the germline V gene (reference sequence). The CDR3 is 13 amino acids. Trimming pared 7 bases from V and 9 bases from J, leaving 18 bases between. As DNA, the CDR3 is TGTGCCAGTACCCGTGGGGACTCGGAATGCTACACCTTC. Translation gives CASTRGDSECYTF.

V and J are TRBV4-2 and TRBJ1-1; 8 bases are a match to TRBD1. CDR1 is LGHNA and CDR2 is YNFKEQ in the germline V gene. J lost 2 bases, V lost 1 base, and 15 bases had no gene match. The CDR3 runs 19 residues. CDR3: CASSQVMGTQGAGNTEAFF. In DNA, the CDR3 is TGTGCCAGCAGCCAAGTTATGGGTACGCAGGGGGCAGGTAACACTGAAGCTTTCTTT.

The gene calls are TRBV7-8 and TRBJ2-7; TRBD1 might be the D (6 bases). The CDR3 is 15 amino acids. Between the trimmed V and J ends, which lost 6 bases and 4 bases, there was a span of 19 bases. Germline-derived CDR1 and CDR2 are SGHVS and FQNEAQ. The CDR3 sequence: CASRPWDTGLYEQYF. DNA of the CDR3: TGTGCCAGCAGACCATGGGACACGGGATTGTACGAGCAGTACTTC.

The gene calls are TRBV29-1 and TRBJ2-7; D possibly matches TRBD1 or TRBD2 (5 bases each). This CDR3 has 15 residues. The ends were cut back, 4 bases at V and 6 bases at J, with 22 bases in the middle. The germline CDR1 and CDR2 sequences are SQVTM and ANQGSEA. The CDR3, as DNA: TGCAGCGTTGGCCCTTCATTTGCGGGTGGGGGCGAGCAGTACTTC. This translates into CSVGPSFAGGGEQYF.

The rearrangement uses TRBV28 and TRBJ1-5; no reliable D call. V was trimmed by 2 bases and J by 7 bases, leaving 3 bases between them. Germline V gene data show CDR1 as MDHEN and CDR2 as SYDVKM. The CDR3 runs to 11 residues. The CDR3 reads CASSLRQPQHF. CDR3 nucleotide sequence: TGTGCCAGCAGTTTAAGGCAGCCCCAGCATTTT.

The chain couples TRBV21-1 to TRBJ1-5. TRBV21-1 has pseudogene status. The CDR3 contains 17 residues. DNA of the CDR3: TGTGCCAGCAGCAAAAAAAGTGGGGGGGGCCGCAATCAGCCCCAGCATTTT. As protein: CASSKKSGGGRNQPQHF.

The rearrangement uses TRBV28 and TRBJ1-4; the match to TRBD1 covers 7 bases. This CDR3 spans 14 amino acids. The germline V gene encodes CDR1 MDHEN and CDR2 SYDVKM. After removal of 5 bases from V and 8 bases from J, the junction contained 8 bases not matched to a gene. The CDR3, as DNA: TGTGCCAGCAGTCCTGACAGGGCTGGAGAAAAACTGTTTTTT. Translating it yields CASSPDRAGEKLFF.

This rearrangement joins TRBV18 to TRBJ2-5, with unresolved D. This CDR3 has 12 amino acids. Trimming took 1 base from V and 4 from J, leaving 4 bases between them. Germline V CDR1 and CDR2: KGHSH, LQKENI. CDR3 in DNA: TGTGCCAGCTCACCACTGGGAGAGACCCAGTACTTC. Residues: CASSPLGETQYF.

In nucleotides, the CDR3 is TGTGCCATCAGTGAGCAGGACAGATACGAGCAGTACTTC. Translating it yields CAISEQDRYEQYF. The chain links TRBV10-3 to TRBJ2-7; D might be TRBD1 (6 bases). Trimming cost V 2 bases and J 4 bases, with 9 bases left between them. CDR1 is ENHRY and CDR2 is SYGVKD in the germline V gene. The CDR3 totals 13 residues.

The chain links TRBV6-5 to TRBJ1-1, with D unclear. Trimming left V 2 bases short and J 4 bases short, with 17 bases between. There are 16 residues in the CDR3. Germline-derived CDR1 and CDR2 are MNHEY and SVGAGI. CDR3: CASSYDPLMWGTEAFF. CDR3 DNA: TGTGCCAGCAGTTACGACCCCCTTATGTGGGGCACTGAAGCTTTCTTT.

V usage is TRBV4-3 and J usage is TRBJ1-2; D is ambiguous. The CDR3 length is 14 residues. Between the trimmed V and J ends, which lost 1 base and 0 bases, there was a span of 6 bases. The germline V gene has CDR1 LGHNA and CDR2 YSLEER. The CDR3 reads CASSQAGSNYGYTF. The CDR3 DNA reads as TGCGCCAGCAGCCAAGCCGGATCTAACTATGGCTACACCTTC.

A note on this clone: Additional DNA sequences in this sample encode the identical CDR3. This chain uses TRBV27 with TRBJ1-2, with TRBD1 matching 7 bases. The trim removed 3 bases at V and 3 bases at J, leaving 4 bases unmatched. Looked up from germline, CDR1 is MNHEY and CDR2 is SMNVEV (reference sequence). CDR3 length: 14 amino acids. DNA of the CDR3: TGTGCCAGCAGTTTGACAGGGAACTACTATGGCTACACCTTC. As protein: CASSLTGNYYGYTF.

This clone was seen once. One end of the junction varies from germline; a read error may be responsible. V gene TRBV7-6 combines with J gene TRBJ2-7, with D possibly TRBD2 on 5 matching bases. Germline CDR1 SGHVS, CDR2 FNYEAQ. The CDR3 contains 21 residues. The CDR3 loop is CASSHYPGYPVEQYPLRHPTF. The CDR3 DNA is TGTGCCAGCAGTCACTATCCGGGATACCCTGTGGAGCAGTACCCACTGAGACATCCCACCTTC.

The chain is built from TRBV6-5 and TRBJ2-1; 9 nucleotides line up with TRBD1. Germline V gene data show CDR1 as MNHEY and CDR2 as SVGAGI. CDR3 size: 14 residues. This CDR3 is CAIMRDRESNEQFF. CDR3 DNA: TGTGCGATAATGCGGGACAGGGAGAGCAATGAGCAGTTCTTC.

This clone is a singleton in its sample. The genes are TRBV5-4 and TRBJ1-1; D is perhaps TRBD1 (5 bases). The CDR3 sequence is 15 residues long. The germline V gene encodes CDR1 SGHNT and CDR2 YYREEE (reference sequence). Deletions cut 4 bases from V and 3 bases from J, with 16 bases between. CDR3 DNA sequence: TGTGCCAGCAGCCCGGGGGGGATTAGGGACACTGAAGCTTTCTTT. Translated: CASSPGGIRDTEAFF.

V usage is TRBV4-3 and J usage is TRBJ2-7; D remains unclear. V lost 0 bases and J 3 bases, leaving 15 bases between the germline ends. The CDR3 consists of 16 residues. Germline V gives CDR1 LGHNA, CDR2 YSLEER. CDR3 amino acids: CASSQDKVQKFYEQYF. CDR3 bases: TGCGCCAGCAGCCAAGATAAGGTACAGAAGTTCTACGAGCAGTACTTC.

The gene calls are TRBV14 and TRBJ1-1, with 7 bases aligning to TRBD1. V shed 0 bases and J 0 bases; nucleotides not matched to a gene: 10. Per the germline V gene, CDR1 is SGHDN and CDR2 is FVKESK. The CDR3 consists of 18 residues. In nucleotides, the CDR3 is TGTGCCAGCAGCCAAGATTGGGGGGGACAGCCAGTGAACACTGAAGCTTTCTTT. It yields the protein CASSQDWGGQPVNTEAFF.

This clone was observed a single time. V is TRBV11-2 and J is TRBJ2-7; 11 bases fit TRBD1. Germline lookup yields CDR1 SGHAT and CDR2 FQNNGV. This CDR3 has 15 residues. V trimming: 6 bases; J trimming: 3 bases; junction bases outside the gene matches: 7. For the CDR3, the DNA is TGTGCCAGCAGTCCCGGGACAGGGGGGGACTACGAGCAGTACTTC. This codes for CASSPGTGGDYEQYF.